A selection of T cell receptor beta chains follows, all from one sample in a study of cytomegalovirus exposure and HLA in healthy donors. Data came from immunoSEQ multiplex PCR; TCRdb stores just in-frame clones and leaves some out. In the table there are approximately 250,000 clones, roughly 84% of which are singletons. The sample comprised PBMCs. These receptors were taken from a girl aged 2 to 10 in good health and CMV-seronegative. Both conserved end residues are part of each CDR3. The D gene is left open where the match is weak. Part of the rows lack a size; the others show once, few, many or a class for expanded clones.

TRBJ2-7 | TRBD2 | 12 | TRBV29-1 | - | TGCAGCGTTGATGGGGGAGGGAACGAGCAGTACTTC | CSVDGGGNEQYF
TRBJ2-7 | - | 18 | TRBV7-6 | - | TGTGCCAGCAGCCTTACCGGGTCCTCTAGGGGGGGCTCCTACGAGCAGTACTTC | CASSLTGSSRGGSYEQYF
TRBJ2-5 | TRBD1 | 15 | TRBV5-1 | - | TGCGCCAGCAGCTTACCCGGGACAGGGAGAGAGACCCAGTACTTC | CASSLPGTGRETQYF
TRBJ1-5 | - | 14 | TRBV11-2 | - | TGTGCCAGCAGCTCGGGACAAATCAATCAGCCCCAGCATTTT | CASSSGQINQPQHF
TRBJ2-3 | TRBD2 | 16 | TRBV6-4 | - | TGTGCCAGCAGTGACTTGGGACTAGCGGGGAATGATACGCAGTATTTT | CASSDLGLAGNDTQYF
TRBJ2-7 | - | 13 | TRBV6-1 | - | TGTGCCAGCAGTGAATGGGCACTGGCCGAGCAGTACTTC | CASSEWALAEQYF
TRBJ2-3 | TRBD2 | 14 | TRBV25-1 | - | TGTGCCAGCAGTGAAGCGGGGGGGGCAGATACGCAGTATTTT | CASSEAGGADTQYF
TRBJ2-2 | - | 14 | TRBV4-2 | - | TGTGCCAGCAGCCAAGAGTTACTAGTCGTGGAGCTGTTTTTT | CASSQELLVVELFF
TRBJ1-1 | TRBD1 | 13 | TRBV18 | - | TGTGCCAGCTCACCCCCAGGACAGGGAAAAGCTTTCTTT | CASSPPGQGKAFF
TRBJ2-7 | TRBD2 | 14 | TRBV10-2 | - | TGCGCCAGCAGTGGAACTAGCGGGGGCAACGAGCAGTACTTC | CASSGTSGGNEQYF
TRBJ1-1 | - | 11 | TRBV30 | - | TGTGCCTGGAGTGTTGGGCCTGAAGCTTTCTTT | CAWSVGPEAFF
TRBJ2-3 | TRBD2 | 16 | TRBV4-1 | once | TGCGCCAGCAGCCCAATAGCGGGGGGGACCCCAGATACGCAGTATTTT | CASSPIAGGTPDTQYF
TRBJ2-1 | TRBD2 | 16 | TRBV4-1 | once | TGCGCCAGCAGGGGTAATAGCGGGGGTAGCTACAATGAGCAGTTCTTC | CASRGNSGGSYNEQFF
TRBJ2-5 | TRBD2 | 15 | TRBV4-1 | - | TGCGCCAGCAGCCGGTCGACTAGCGGACAAGAGACCCAGTACTTC | CASSRSTSGQETQYF
TRBJ1-1 | - | 12 | TRBV30 | few | TGTGCCTGGAGTGTAAGAGTAGCTGAAGCTTTCTTT | CAWSVRVAEAFF
TRBJ2-3 | TRBD2 | 15 | TRBV7-9 | - | TGTGCCAGCAGCTTAGGGACTAGTGGGGCAGATACGCAGTATTTT | CASSLGTSGADTQYF
TRBJ1-1 | - | 13 | TRBV4-2 | - | TGTGCCAGCAGCCAAGCCCGGGTTCATGAAGCTTTCTTT | CASSQARVHEAFF
TRBJ2-5 | - | 14 | TRBV5-4 | once | TGTGCCAGCAGCTTGGCCCTGAGGGAAGAGACCCAGTACTTC | CASSLALREETQYF
TRBJ2-7 | TRBD1 | 14 | TRBV5-1 | - | TGCGCCAGCAGGTCCGACAGGGCTACCTACGAGCAGTACTTC | CASRSDRATYEQYF
TRBJ1-2 | - | 12 | TRBV6-1 | few | TGTGCCAGCACCATGGGGCGTTATGGCTACACCTTC | CASTMGRYGYTF
TRBJ2-1 | TRBD2 | 16 | TRBV6-1 | - | TGTGCCAGCAGTGGTCTAGCGGGAGAGGCCTACAATGAGCAGTTCTTC | CASSGLAGEAYNEQFF
TRBJ1-1 | TRBD1 | 16 | TRBV5-1 | - | TGCGCCAGCAGCTTTTGGATTGACAGGGGGGTCACTGAAGCTTTCTTT | CASSFWIDRGVTEAFF
TRBJ2-5 | TRBD2 | 20 | TRBV7-3 | - | TGTGCCAGCAGCACCCGGGGCCGGTGGCTAGCGGGGGCCCTACAAGAGACCCAGTACTTC | CASSTRGRWLAGALQETQYF
TRBJ1-4 | - | 15 | TRBV2 | few | TGTGCCAGCAGTGATTTGGTCAGGGGTAATGAAAAACTGTTTTTT | CASSDLVRGNEKLFF
TRBJ2-2 | TRBD1 | 15 | TRBV14 | - | TGTGCCAGCAGCCAAGAGAGGGGGCGGACCGGGGAGCTGTTTTTT | CASSQERGRTGELFF
TRBJ1-1 | - | 13 | TRBV7-2 | once | TGTGCCAGCAGCTCAGGACAGAACACTGAAGCTTTCTTT | CASSSGQNTEAFF
TRBJ2-1 | TRBD2 | 13 | TRBV13 | once | TGTGCCAGCAGCTTCACTAGCGGGAATGAGCAGTTCTTC | CASSFTSGNEQFF
TRBJ1-1 | TRBD1 | 15 | TRBV5-1 | - | TGCGCCAGCAGCGACAGGGGATACCTGAACACTGAAGCTTTCTTT | CASSDRGYLNTEAFF
TRBJ1-1 | - | 14 | TRBV29-1 | - | TGCAGCGTCCATAGGTGGACTATGAACACTGAAGCTTTCTTT | CSVHRWTMNTEAFF
TRBJ2-7 | TRBD2 | 14 | TRBV6-1 | - | TGTGCCAGCACCCGACTAGCGGGATGGGATGAGCAGTACTTC | CASTRLAGWDEQYF
TRBJ2-2 | - | 15 | TRBV5-1 | - | TGCGCCAGCAGCTTGGCCCTGACTAACACCGGGGAGCTGTTTTTT | CASSLALTNTGELFF
TRBJ1-2 | - | 15 | TRBV19 | - | TGTGCCAGTACGTTGGAAGGGGGTGCGTCCTATGGCTACACCTTC | CASTLEGGASYGYTF